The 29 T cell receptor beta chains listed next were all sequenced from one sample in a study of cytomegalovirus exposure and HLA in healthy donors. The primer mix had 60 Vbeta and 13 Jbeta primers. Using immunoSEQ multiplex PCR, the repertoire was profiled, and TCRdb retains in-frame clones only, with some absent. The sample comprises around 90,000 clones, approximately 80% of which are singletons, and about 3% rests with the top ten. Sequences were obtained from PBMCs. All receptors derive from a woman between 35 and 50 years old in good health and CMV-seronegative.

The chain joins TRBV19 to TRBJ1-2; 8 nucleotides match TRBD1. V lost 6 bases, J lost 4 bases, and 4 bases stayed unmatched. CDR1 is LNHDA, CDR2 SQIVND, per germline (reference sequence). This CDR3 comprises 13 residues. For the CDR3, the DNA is TGTGCCAGTAGACTGACAGGGGTCTATGGCTACACCTTC. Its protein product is CASRLTGVYGYTF.

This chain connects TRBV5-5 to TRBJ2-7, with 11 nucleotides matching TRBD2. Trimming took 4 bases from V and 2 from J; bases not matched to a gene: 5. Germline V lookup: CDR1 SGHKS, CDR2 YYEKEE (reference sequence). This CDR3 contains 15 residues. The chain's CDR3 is CASSITSGSAYEQYF. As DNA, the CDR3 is TGTGCCAGCAGCATCACTAGCGGGAGCGCCTACGAGCAGTACTTC.

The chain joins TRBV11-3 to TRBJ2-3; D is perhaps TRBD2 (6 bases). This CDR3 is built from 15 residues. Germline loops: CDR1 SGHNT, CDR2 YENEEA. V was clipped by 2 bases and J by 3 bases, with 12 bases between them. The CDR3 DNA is TGTGCCAGCAGCTTACTAACCGGGAGAACAGATACGCAGTATTTT. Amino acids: CASSLLTGRTDTQYF.

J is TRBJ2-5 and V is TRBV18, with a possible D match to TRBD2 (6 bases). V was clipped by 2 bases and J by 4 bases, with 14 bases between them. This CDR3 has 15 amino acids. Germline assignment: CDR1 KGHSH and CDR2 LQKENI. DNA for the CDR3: TGTGCCAGCTCACCATCATGGGGACTGTCAGAGACCCAGTACTTC. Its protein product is CASSPSWGLSETQYF. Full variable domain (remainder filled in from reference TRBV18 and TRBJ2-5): NAGVMQNPRHLVRRRGQEARLRCSPMKGHSHVYWYRQLPEEGLKFMVYLQKENIIDESGMPKERFSAEFPKEGPSILRIQQVVRGDSAAYFCASSPSWGLSETQYFGPGTRLLVL.

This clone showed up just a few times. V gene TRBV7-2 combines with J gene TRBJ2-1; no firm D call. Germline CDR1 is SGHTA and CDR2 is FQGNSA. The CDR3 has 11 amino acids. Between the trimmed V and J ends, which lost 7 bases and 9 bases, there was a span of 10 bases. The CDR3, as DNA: TGTGCCAGCATAGCTATGGGTGAGCAGTTCTTC. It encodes CASIAMGEQFF.

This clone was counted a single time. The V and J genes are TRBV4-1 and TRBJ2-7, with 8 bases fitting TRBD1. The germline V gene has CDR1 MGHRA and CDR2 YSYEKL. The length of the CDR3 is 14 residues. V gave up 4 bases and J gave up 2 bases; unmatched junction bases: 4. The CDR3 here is CASSPRQGTYEQYF. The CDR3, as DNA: TGCGCCAGCAGCCCCCGACAGGGGACCTACGAGCAGTACTTC.

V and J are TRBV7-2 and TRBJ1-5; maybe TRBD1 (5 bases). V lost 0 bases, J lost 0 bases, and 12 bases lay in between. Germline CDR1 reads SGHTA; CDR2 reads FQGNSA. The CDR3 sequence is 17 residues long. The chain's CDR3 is CASSLAGGGNSNQPQHF. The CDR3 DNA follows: TGTGCCAGCAGCTTAGCGGGCGGGGGAAATAGCAATCAGCCCCAGCATTTT.

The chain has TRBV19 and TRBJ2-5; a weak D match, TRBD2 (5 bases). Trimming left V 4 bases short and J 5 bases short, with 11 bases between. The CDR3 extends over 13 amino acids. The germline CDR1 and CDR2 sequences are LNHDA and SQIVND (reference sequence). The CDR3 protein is CASSSSGRETQYF. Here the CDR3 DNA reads TGTGCCAGTAGTAGTTCGGGAAGGGAGACCCAGTACTTC.

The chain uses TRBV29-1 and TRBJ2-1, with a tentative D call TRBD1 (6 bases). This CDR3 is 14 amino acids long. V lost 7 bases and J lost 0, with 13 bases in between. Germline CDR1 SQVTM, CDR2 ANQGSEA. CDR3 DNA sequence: TGCAGCGGCAGGGGCCCCAGCTCCTACAATGAGCAGTTCTTC. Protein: CSGRGPSSYNEQFF.

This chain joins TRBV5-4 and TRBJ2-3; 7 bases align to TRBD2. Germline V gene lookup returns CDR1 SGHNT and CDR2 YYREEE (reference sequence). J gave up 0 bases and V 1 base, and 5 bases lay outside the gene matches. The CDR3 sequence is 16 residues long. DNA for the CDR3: TGTGCCAGCAGCTTGAAGCGGGGTAGGAGCACAGATACGCAGTATTTT. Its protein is CASSLKRGRSTDTQYF.

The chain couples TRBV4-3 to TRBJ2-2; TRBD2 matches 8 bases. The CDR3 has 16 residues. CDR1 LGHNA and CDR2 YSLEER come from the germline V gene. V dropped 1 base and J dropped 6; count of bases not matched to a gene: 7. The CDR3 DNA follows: TGCGCCAGCAGCCAAGTGGGGATAGCGGGATCCGGGGAGCTGTTTTTT. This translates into CASSQVGIAGSGELFF.

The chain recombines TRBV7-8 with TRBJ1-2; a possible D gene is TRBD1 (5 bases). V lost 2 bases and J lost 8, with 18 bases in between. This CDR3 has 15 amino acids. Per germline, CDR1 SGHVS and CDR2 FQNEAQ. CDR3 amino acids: CASSLSSRQSAGYTF. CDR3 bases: TGTGCCAGCAGCTTAAGTAGCCGACAGAGCGCAGGCTACACCTTC.

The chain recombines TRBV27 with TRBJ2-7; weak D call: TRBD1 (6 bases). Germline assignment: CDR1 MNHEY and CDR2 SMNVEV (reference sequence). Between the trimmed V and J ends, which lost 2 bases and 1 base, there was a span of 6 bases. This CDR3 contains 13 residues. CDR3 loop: CASSLGQSYEQYF. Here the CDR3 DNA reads TGTGCCAGCAGTTTAGGACAGTCCTACGAGCAGTACTTC.

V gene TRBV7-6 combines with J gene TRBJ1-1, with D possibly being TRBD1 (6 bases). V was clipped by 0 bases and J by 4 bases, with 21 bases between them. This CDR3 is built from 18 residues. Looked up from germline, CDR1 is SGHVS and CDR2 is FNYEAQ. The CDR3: CASSLAPLSGVLVTEAFF. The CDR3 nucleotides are TGTGCCAGCAGCTTAGCCCCCCTATCAGGGGTGTTAGTCACTGAAGCTTTCTTT.

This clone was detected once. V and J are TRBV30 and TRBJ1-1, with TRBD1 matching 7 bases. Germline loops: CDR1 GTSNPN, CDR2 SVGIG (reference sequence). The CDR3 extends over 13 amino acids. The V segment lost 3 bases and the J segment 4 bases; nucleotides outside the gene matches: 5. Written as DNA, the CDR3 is TGTGCCTGGAGGGGACAGTTCGGCACTGAAGCTTTCTTT. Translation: CAWRGQFGTEAFF.

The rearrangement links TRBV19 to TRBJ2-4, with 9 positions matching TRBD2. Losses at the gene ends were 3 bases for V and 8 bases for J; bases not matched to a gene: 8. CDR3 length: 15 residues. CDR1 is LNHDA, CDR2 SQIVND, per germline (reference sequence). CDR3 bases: TGTGCCAGTAGTATTATGATGCGGGAGGGAGACATTCAGTACTTC. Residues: CASSIMMREGDIQYF.

The CDR3 reads CASSLDGGYYEQYF. In DNA, the CDR3 is TGTGCCAGCAGTTTAGATGGCGGGTACTACGAGCAGTACTTC. The V call is TRBV27, the J call TRBJ2-7, with D maybe TRBD2 (5 bases). The CDR3 is 14 residues long. Trimming removed 2 bases at V and 3 bases at J, with 11 bases between. In germline, CDR1 is MNHEY, CDR2 SMNVEV (reference sequence).

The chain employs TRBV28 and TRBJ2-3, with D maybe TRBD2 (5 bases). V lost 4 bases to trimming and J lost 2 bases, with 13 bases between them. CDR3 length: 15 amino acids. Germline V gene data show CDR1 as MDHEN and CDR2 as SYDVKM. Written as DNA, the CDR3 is TGTGCCAGCAGTTCAGGAAGCGGACTCACAGATACGCAGTATTTT. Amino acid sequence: CASSSGSGLTDTQYF.

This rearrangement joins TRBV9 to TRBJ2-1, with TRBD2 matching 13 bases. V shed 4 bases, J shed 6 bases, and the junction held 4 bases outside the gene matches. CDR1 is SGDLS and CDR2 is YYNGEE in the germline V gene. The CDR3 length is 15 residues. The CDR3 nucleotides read TGTGCCAGCAGCCTGGGACTAGCGGGGCTCAATGAGCAGTTCTTC. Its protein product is CASSLGLAGLNEQFF.

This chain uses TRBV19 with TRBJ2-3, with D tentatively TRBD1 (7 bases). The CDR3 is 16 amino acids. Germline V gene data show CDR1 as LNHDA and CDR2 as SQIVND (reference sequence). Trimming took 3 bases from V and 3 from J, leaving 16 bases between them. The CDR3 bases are TGTGCCAGTAGTATCTATCGACAGGGAGGAACAGATACGCAGTATTTT. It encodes CASSIYRQGGTDTQYF.

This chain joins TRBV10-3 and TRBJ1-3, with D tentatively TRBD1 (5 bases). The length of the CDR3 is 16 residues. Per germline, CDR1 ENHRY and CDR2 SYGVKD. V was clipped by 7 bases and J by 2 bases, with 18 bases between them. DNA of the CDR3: TGTGCCATCACCCCAGCAGGTGGGGGGGCTGGAAACACCATATATTTT. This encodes CAITPAGGGAGNTIYF.

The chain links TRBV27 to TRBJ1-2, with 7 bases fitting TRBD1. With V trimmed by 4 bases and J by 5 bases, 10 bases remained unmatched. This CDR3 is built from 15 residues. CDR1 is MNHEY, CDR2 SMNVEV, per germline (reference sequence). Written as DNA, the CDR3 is TGTGCCAGCAGTTCCCCTGCGACAGGGAATTATGGCTACACCTTC. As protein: CASSSPATGNYGYTF.

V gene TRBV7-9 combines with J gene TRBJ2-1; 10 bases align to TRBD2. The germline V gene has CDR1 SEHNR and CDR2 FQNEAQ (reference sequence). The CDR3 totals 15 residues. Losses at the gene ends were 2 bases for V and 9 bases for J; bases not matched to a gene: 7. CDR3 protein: CASSLLGTSASEQFF. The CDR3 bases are TGTGCCAGCAGCTTATTAGGGACTAGCGCCAGTGAGCAGTTCTTC. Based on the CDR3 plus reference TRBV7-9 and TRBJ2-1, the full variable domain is DTGVSQNPRHKITKRGQNVTFRCDPISEHNRLYWYRQTLGQGPEFLTYFQNEAQLEKSRLLSDRFSAERPKGSFSTLEIQRTEQGDSAMYLCASSLLGTSASEQFFGPGTRLTVL.

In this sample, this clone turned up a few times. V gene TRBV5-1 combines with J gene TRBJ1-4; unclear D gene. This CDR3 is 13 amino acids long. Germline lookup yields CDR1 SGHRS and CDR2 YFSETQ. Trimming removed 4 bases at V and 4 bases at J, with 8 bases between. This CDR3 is CASSVRYNEKLFF. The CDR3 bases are TGCGCCAGCAGCGTACGGTATAATGAAAAACTGTTTTTT. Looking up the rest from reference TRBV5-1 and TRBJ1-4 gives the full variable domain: KAGVTQTPRYLIKTRGQQVTLSCSPISGHRSVSWYQQTPGQGLQFLFEYFSETQRNKGNFPGRFSGRQFSNSRSEMNVSTLELGDSALYLCASSVRYNEKLFFGSGTQLSVL.

The CDR3 DNA reads TGCAGTGCAAGGGGCCGCGCGTCCTACACCTTC. Translation: CSARGRASYTF. The chain recombines TRBV20-1 with TRBJ1-2; D might be TRBD1 (5 bases). The germline gives CDR1 DFQATT, CDR2 SNEGSKA (reference sequence). The CDR3 is 11 amino acids. Trimming cost V 6 bases and J 10 bases, with 15 bases left between them.

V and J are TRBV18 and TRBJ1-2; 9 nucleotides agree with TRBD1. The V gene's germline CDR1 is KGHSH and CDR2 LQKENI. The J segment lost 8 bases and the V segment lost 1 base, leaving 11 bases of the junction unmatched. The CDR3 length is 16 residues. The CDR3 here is CASSPQEIGTGQGYTF. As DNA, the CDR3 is TGTGCCAGCTCACCACAAGAAATTGGGACAGGGCAAGGCTACACCTTC.

The CDR3 bases are TGTGCCAGCAGTGGAGGGACTAGCGGGGGAGGAAATGAGCAGTTCTTC. This gives the protein CASSGGTSGGGNEQFF. The chain recombines TRBV6-1 with TRBJ2-1, with 14 bases identical to TRBD2. CDR3 length: 16 residues. Germline V gene sequence: CDR1 MNHNS, CDR2 SASEGT. V gave up 4 bases and J gave up 7 bases; unmatched junction bases: 6.

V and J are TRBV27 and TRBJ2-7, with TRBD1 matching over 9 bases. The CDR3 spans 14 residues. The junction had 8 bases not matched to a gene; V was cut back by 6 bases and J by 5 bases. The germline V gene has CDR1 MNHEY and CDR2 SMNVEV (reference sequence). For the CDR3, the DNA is TGTGCCAGCAGCTCGGGGACAGGGTATCACGAGCAGTACTTC. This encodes CASSSGTGYHEQYF.

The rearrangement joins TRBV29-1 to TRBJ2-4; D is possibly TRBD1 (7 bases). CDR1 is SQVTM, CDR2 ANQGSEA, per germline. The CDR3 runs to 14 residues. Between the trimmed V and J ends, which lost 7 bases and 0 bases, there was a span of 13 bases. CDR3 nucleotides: TGCAGCGCCGCAGGGGGGCTAGCCAAAAACATTCAGTACTTC. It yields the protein CSAAGGLAKNIQYF.